The present T cell receptor (beta chain) was sequenced within a study of post-analysis software for immune sequencing data. Findings of the study overall: Controls showed significantly higher normalized Chao1 diversity than did multiple sclerosis patients. Five TRBV segments, including TRBV5-6, TRBV5-1 and TRBV20-1, were more frequent in patients than controls.

The CDR3 runs 14 residues. Trimming removed 1 base at V and 2 bases at J, with 8 bases between. Germline V gene sequence: CDR1 SGHRS, CDR2 YFSETQ. This clonotype was detected ten times or more. Its antigen is unknown. TCR beta cDNA libraries included unique molecular identifiers. From about 1 to 10 million T cells, 400,000 to 650,000 cDNA molecules were obtained. TCRdb reprocessed the PCR reads via MiXCR and lists one record per CDR3 protein. The table includes about 200,000 distinct CDR3 sequences, approximately 28% detected once. The receptor was derived from a girl aged 2 to 17 with multiple sclerosis. The source material was blood. This rearrangement joins TRBV5-1 to TRBJ2-3; D unresolved. The CDR3 DNA reads TGCGCCAGCAGCTTGAGTAGCCCCACAGATACGCAGTATTTT. It is translated as CASSLSSPTDTQYF.